Described below is a single T cell receptor (beta chain) sequence and its context. No cognate antigen has been identified for it. Per-base qualities were not stored, and no clone one base away is much larger. The data originate from a study of CD8 T cells in ankylosing spondylitis (dated by TCRdb to the late 2010s). Notes on the research overall: The study profiled T cell receptor beta repertoires in healthy donors and ankylosing spondylitis patients to find disease-linked TCR variants. Peripheral blood was sampled, and synovial fluid was additionally collected from ankylosing spondylitis patients. The full study cohort was made up of 25 ankylosing spondylitis patients and 108 healthy donors.

From its cysteine to its phenylalanine, the CDR3 spans 14 amino acids. The CDR3 DNA has 42 bases and is translated from base 1. According to the germline V gene (reference sequence), CDR1 reads SEHNR and CDR2 reads FQNEAQ. Trimming takes 5 bases from V and 0 bases from J, and the germline ends sit 11 bases apart. What the work shows at the level of the full study, not this receptor alone: Blood from ankylosing spondylitis patients appeared to be characterized by a TCR beta motif made up of under 10 highly homologous amino acid variants. The disease-linked clones were reported to be significantly enriched in matched synovial fluid samples from ankylosing spondylitis patients. Some motif variants had previously been reported in the synovial fluid and blood of reactive arthritis patients, which suggests shared mechanisms of disease initiation. The disease-linked clones showed a CD8+ phenotype and occurred at relatively low frequencies in peripheral blood.

Instrument on record: Illumina HiSeq 2500. Quantitative 5'-RACE with molecular barcodes was the method used to prepare the TCR beta libraries. Turning to the authors' computational methods: To identify disease-linked TCR variants, a new computational method was used, one built on a probabilistic model of VDJ rearrangement. In-frame beta chains were kept once TCRdb had trimmed the public reads at Q25 with fastp and called clones with MiXCR. Entries are consolidated by CDR3 protein sequence, retaining the most common genes and DNA. The V and J calls were not made by the authors but by TCRdb's processing. The sample table records some 450,000 distinct CDR3 sequences; 15% to 20% of these occur just once. 1% of the sample comes from the top ten.

The sequencing sample was made of blood, either unsorted or a sorted T cell fraction (not recorded which). This clonotype was sampled from a male donor with ankylosing spondylitis. The chain links TRBV7-9 with TRBJ2-7, with TRBD1 as a weak D call on 6 bases. The CDR3: CASSLRQDSYEQYF. DNA sequence: TGTGCCAGCAGCCTCAGACAGGACTCCTACGAGCAGTACTTC.